Detailed here is one T cell receptor (beta chain). Its antigen is currently unknown. A much larger clone lies one base from this, so it may be a read error. These data belong to a study of tumor and adjacent non-tumor tissue in lung cancer. Study-level information: Patients comprised 12 adenocarcinoma, a couple of squamous cell carcinoma and 1 small cell lung cancer. Stage I to III disease affected roughly ten men and roughly five women aged about 30 to 85. Findings of the study overall: Compared with tumor, normal lung showed significantly lower TCR diversity. Top 100 clones took a larger repertoire share in normal lung.

No cell sorting was done before RNA was extracted from the tissue. A modified ARM-PCR protocol with three rounds of nested PCR amplified TCRbeta. From the multiplex PCR reads, TCRdb called clonotypes with MiXCR, one entry per CDR3 protein. The sample has roughly 220,000 distinct CDR3 sequences; 71% are singletons. The specimen was lung tumor tissue. This sequence was found in a man aged 60 to 75 with non-small cell lung cancer.

The CDR3 DNA follows: TGCAGTGCTCCGTCAGCGGACTACTACAATGAGCAGTTCTTC. Its translation: CSAPSADYYNEQFF. This rearrangement joins TRBV20-1 to TRBJ2-1; a possible D gene is TRBD2 (6 bases). Germline CDR1 and CDR2: DFQATT and SNEGSKA (reference sequence). Between the trimmed V and J ends, which lost 5 bases and 3 bases, there was a span of 14 bases. The CDR3 contains 14 residues.